The 17 T cell receptor beta chains given below trace back to one sample, sequenced in a study of Tregs in tolerant kidney transplant recipients. Clones were read by immunoSEQ multiplex PCR, and TCRdb kept only the in-frame ones, dropping some. The top ten hold over 4% of the sample, which has some 90,000 clones, 90% to 95% seen once. The sequencing sample was made of CD8+ T cells from blood. These receptors were obtained from a human donor in good health.

The V call is TRBV7-6, the J call TRBJ1-4; a weak D match, TRBD1 (6 bases). The germline CDR1 and CDR2 sequences are SGHVS and FNYEAQ. CDR3 size: 19 residues. Trimming left V 5 bases short and J 3 bases short, with 25 bases between. CDR3 region: CASSLEPRGPGGANEKLFF. In DNA, the CDR3 is TGTGCCAGCAGCCTAGAACCACGGGGGCCCGGTGGGGCTAATGAAAAACTGTTTTTT.

The chain employs TRBV27 and TRBJ2-5; unclear D gene. From germline, CDR1 is MNHEY and CDR2 SMNVEV (reference sequence). V gave up 0 bases and J gave up 5 bases, with 7 bases separating them. The CDR3 is 13 residues long. The CDR3 sequence: CASSLSIMETQYF. In DNA form, the CDR3 reads TGTGCCAGCAGTTTATCGATCATGGAGACCCAGTACTTC.

This sequence joins TRBV30 and TRBJ1-2; possible D gene TRBD1, 6 bases. Germline-derived CDR1 and CDR2 are GTSNPN and SVGIG (reference sequence). Trimming stripped 4 bases from V and 4 bases from J, with 16 bases between. This CDR3 region has 14 residues. The CDR3, as DNA: TGTGCCTGGAACGGGGTTGGGACATCCTATGGCTACACCTTC. Translation gives CAWNGVGTSYGYTF.

The chain is built from TRBV7-2 and TRBJ2-1; 13 bases line up with TRBD2. J gave up 12 bases and V 5 bases, and 13 bases lay outside the gene matches. The CDR3 loop spans 16 amino acids. Germline CDR1 SGHTA, CDR2 FQGNSA. The CDR3: CASSAGTSGTLVGQFF. CDR3 DNA sequence: TGTGCCAGCAGCGCCGGGACTAGCGGGACTTTGGTGGGGCAGTTCTTC.

The V gene is TRBV27, the J gene TRBJ2-1, with 8 bases identical to TRBD2. V was clipped by 4 bases and J by 7 bases; unmatched bases: 9. CDR1 and CDR2 (germline): MNHEY, SMNVEV (reference sequence). The CDR3 runs 15 residues. This chain's CDR3 is CASSWGGGQGNEQFF. The CDR3 DNA is TGTGCCAGCAGTTGGGGCGGGGGGCAGGGAAATGAGCAGTTCTTC.

This chain connects TRBV27 to TRBJ2-7; tentative D call: TRBD1 (5 bases). The germline V gene encodes CDR1 MNHEY and CDR2 SMNVEV (reference sequence). The CDR3 covers 14 residues. Trimming stripped 5 bases from V and 4 bases from J, with 15 bases between. CDR3 sequence: CASSPLVAGYEQYF. The CDR3 DNA sequence: TGTGCCAGCAGTCCGTTGGTAGCAGGGTACGAGCAGTACTTC.

The chain is built from TRBV2 and TRBJ2-7, with D possibly being TRBD2 (5 bases). The germline gives CDR1 SNHLY, CDR2 FYNNEI. V gave up 3 bases and J gave up 0 bases, with 9 bases separating them. The CDR3 is made up of 14 amino acids. The CDR3: CASSDGAASYEQYF. The CDR3 coding sequence is TGTGCCAGCAGTGATGGAGCGGCCTCCTACGAGCAGTACTTC.

This clone showed up just once. The rearrangement uses TRBV29-1 and TRBJ2-5; 8 nucleotides match TRBD2. Trimming took 4 bases from V and 1 from J; bases not matched to a gene: 8. Per germline, CDR1 SQVTM and CDR2 ANQGSEA. This CDR3 comprises 15 residues. This CDR3 reads CSVVIFGRAQETQYF. CDR3 nucleotides: TGCAGCGTTGTGATTTTCGGGAGGGCCCAAGAGACCCAGTACTTC. Full variable domain (rest looked up from reference TRBV29-1 and TRBJ2-5): SAVISQKPSRDICQRGTSLTIQCQVDSQVTMMFWYRQQPGQSLTLIATANQGSEATYESGFVIDKFPISRPNLTFSTLTVSNMSPEDSSIYLCSVVIFGRAQETQYFGPGTRLLVL.

In its sample, this clone was seen once. V is TRBV6-5 and J is TRBJ1-4; a weak D match, TRBD1 (5 bases). Germline CDR1 and CDR2: MNHEY and SVGAGI. CDR3 size: 12 residues. Trimming left V 6 bases short and J 7 bases short, with 9 bases between. CDR3 protein: CASRKGFEKLFF. CDR3 nucleotides: TGTGCCAGCAGAAAGGGGTTTGAAAAACTGTTTTTT.

The chain carries TRBV6-5 and TRBJ2-1; tentatively, D is TRBD2 (6 bases). The V end was cut by 0 bases, the J end by 10 bases, with 7 bases between. This CDR3 has 12 residues. Germline V gives CDR1 MNHEY, CDR2 SVGAGI. CDR3 loop: CASSYSRGEQFF. Here the CDR3 DNA reads TGTGCCAGCAGTTACTCCCGGGGGGAGCAGTTCTTC.

This clone was detected only once. The V call is TRBV29-1, the J call TRBJ2-1, with 8 bases that match TRBD2. V trimming: 7 bases; J trimming: 1 base; junction bases outside the gene matches: 6. The CDR3 length is 14 residues. The germline CDR1 and CDR2 sequences are SQVTM and ANQGSEA. The CDR3 reads CSDQSGSSYNEQFF. As DNA, the CDR3 is TGCAGCGACCAAAGCGGGAGTTCCTACAATGAGCAGTTCTTC.

V gene TRBV30 combines with J gene TRBJ1-2, with unresolved D. V shed 6 bases and J shed 4 bases, with 24 bases lying between them. The germline V gene has CDR1 GTSNPN and CDR2 SVGIG (reference sequence). The CDR3 contains 16 residues. For the CDR3, the DNA is TGTGCCTGTAGAGCTTGGCGGCCCCAGGTGGCCTATGGCTACACCTTC. This gives the protein CACRAWRPQVAYGYTF.

The chain has TRBV13 and TRBJ2-7; D is undetermined. The CDR3 extends over 12 amino acids. The V gene's germline CDR1 is PRHDT and CDR2 FYEKMQ (reference sequence). Trimming pared 1 base from V and 3 bases from J, leaving 4 bases between. The CDR3 DNA sequence: TGTGCCAGCAGCTTAGTAGACTACGAGCAGTACTTC. Translation: CASSLVDYEQYF.

CDR3 loop: CASSYSGGEQYF. The CDR3 nucleotides read TGTGCCAGCAGTTACTCGGGTGGCGAGCAGTACTTC. The chain has TRBV6-5 and TRBJ2-7; the D is unclear. Between the trimmed V and J ends, which lost 0 bases and 6 bases, there was a span of 6 bases. This CDR3 has 12 amino acids. The germline V gene encodes CDR1 MNHEY and CDR2 SVGAGI.

The chain combines TRBV5-6 with TRBJ2-1, with 9 bases identical to TRBD2. With V trimmed by 0 bases and J by 8 bases, 6 bases remained unmatched. CDR1 SGHDT and CDR2 YYEEEE come from the germline V gene. CDR3 length equals 15 residues. The chain's CDR3 is CASSLGSGRWYEQFF. In DNA, the CDR3 is TGTGCCAGCAGCTTGGGTAGCGGGAGATGGTATGAGCAGTTCTTC.

The chain is built from TRBV7-2 and TRBJ2-7, with D maybe TRBD2 (6 bases). CDR3 size: 16 residues. Germline CDR1 reads SGHTA; CDR2 reads FQGNSA. The V and J ends lost 5 bases and 12 bases respectively, with 29 bases between them. CDR3 sequence: CASSHPRSSGSPGLYF. The DNA of the CDR3 is TGTGCCAGCAGCCACCCCAGATCAAGCGGGTCCCCTGGCTTGTACTTC.

This chain uses TRBV7-6 with TRBJ2-7; weak D call: TRBD1 (6 bases). The CDR3 consists of 14 residues. V lost 0 bases and J lost 3, with 9 bases in between. CDR1 is SGHVS, CDR2 FNYEAQ, per germline. The CDR3 spells CASSLAGGIYEQYF. In DNA form, the CDR3 reads TGTGCCAGCAGCTTAGCAGGGGGTATCTACGAGCAGTACTTC.